The rows below give T cell receptor beta chains drawn from one sample of a study of T cells in Graves' hyperthyroidism and ophthalmopathy. TCRdb fed the multiplex PCR reads into MiXCR, producing one record per CDR3 protein. The sample records fewer than 700,000 distinct CDR3 sequences, over 15% being singletons. Sequencing was carried out using blood. These receptors were taken from a woman aged 18-29 years with Graves' ophthalmopathy. CDR3s include the opening cysteine and the closing phenylalanine or tryptophan. Each record gives: clone size, D gene, V gene, J gene, CDR3 protein, CDR3 DNA. A D gene is named only where the DNA matches it firmly. Expanded clones are given a class, and other clones once, few, many or no size at all.

many	TRBD2	TRBV7-2	TRBJ2-2	CASSSTSGANTGELFF	TGTGCCAGCAGCTCGACTAGCGGGGCGAACACCGGGGAGCTGTTTTTT
many	.	TRBV7-9	TRBJ1-5	CASSPGDQPQHF	TGTGCCAGCAGCCCAGGGGATCAGCCCCAGCATTTT
.	.	TRBV6-1	TRBJ2-2	CASRLEDINTGELFF	TGTGCCAGCAGACTTGAGGACATCAACACCGGGGAGCTGTTTTTT
many	TRBD2	TRBV28	TRBJ2-3	CASSLKLAGGSDTQYF	TGTGCCAGCAGTTTGAAGTTAGCGGGAGGTTCCGATACGCAGTATTTT
many	.	TRBV12-3/TRBV12-4	TRBJ1-1	CASSLWDIGTEAFF	TGTGCCAGCAGTTTATGGGACATTGGGACTGAAGCTTTCTTT
many	.	TRBV18	TRBJ1-1	CASSKGENTEAFF	TGTGCCAGCTCAAAGGGGGAGAACACTGAAGCTTTCTTT
many	.	TRBV11-2	TRBJ2-3	CASSLSKSRGDTQYF	TGTGCCAGCAGCTTATCCAAGAGTCGGGGAGATACGCAGTATTTT
many	TRBD1	TRBV7-3	TRBJ2-5	CASGLTGGRGETQYF	TGTGCCAGCGGATTGACAGGCGGCAGGGGGGAGACCCAGTACTTC
many	.	TRBV9	TRBJ1-4	CASSVGWAGNEKLFF	TGTGCCAGCAGCGTAGGATGGGCAGGGAATGAAAAACTGTTTTTT
many	.	TRBV3-1	TRBJ2-1	CASSQDRGIFYNEQFF	TGTGCCAGCAGCCAAGACCGCGGCATCTTCTACAATGAGCAGTTCTTC
many	TRBD1	TRBV27	TRBJ2-7	CASSLTGQVYEQYF	TGTGCCAGCAGTCTGACGGGACAGGTCTACGAGCAGTACTTC
many	.	TRBV27	TRBJ1-1	CASLLRQEAFF	TGTGCCAGTTTACTACGACAAGAAGCTTTCTTT
many	TRBD1	TRBV11-2	TRBJ2-7	CASSFGQDYEQYF	TGTGCCAGCAGCTTCGGACAGGACTACGAGCAGTACTTC
many	.	TRBV7-2	TRBJ2-1	CASSLENEQFF	TGTGCCAGCAGCTTAGAAAATGAGCAGTTCTTC
few	.	TRBV4-1	TRBJ1-1	CASSRMGGNTEAFF	TGCGCCAGCAGCCGAATGGGGGGGAACACTGAAGCTTTCTTT
.	.	TRBV7-9	TRBJ1-2	CASSLELPGWNYGYTF	TGTGCCAGCAGCTTAGAACTACCGGGATGGAACTATGGCTACACCTTC
.	.	TRBV10-3	TRBJ1-4	CATQSGSGEKLFF	TGTGCCACCCAGTCCGGGTCCGGCGAAAAACTGTTTTTT
many	.	TRBV6-6	TRBJ1-3	CASSYSPFASGNTIYF	TGTGCCAGCAGTTACTCGCCTTTTGCCTCTGGAAACACCATATATTTT
.	TRBD2	TRBV30	TRBJ2-3	CAWSRLAGVADTQYF	TGTGCCTGGAGTAGGCTAGCGGGAGTAGCAGATACGCAGTATTTT
few	TRBD2	TRBV29-1	TRBJ2-7	CSVEQAGGSYEQYF	TGCAGCGTTGAACAAGCGGGGGGATCCTACGAGCAGTACTTC
many	.	TRBV7-8	TRBJ2-3	CASSLVRVTTDTQYF	TGTGCCAGCAGCTTAGTCCGCGTCACCACAGATACGCAGTATTTT
many	TRBD2	TRBV10-1	TRBJ2-3	CASSESGLAGATDTQYF	TGCGCCAGCAGTGAGTCGGGACTAGCGGGGGCAACAGATACGCAGTATTTT
.	.	TRBV12-3/TRBV12-4	TRBJ2-7	CASSPSAQAPYEQYF	TGTGCCAGCAGTCCATCAGCCCAGGCCCCCTACGAGCAGTACTTC
many	.	TRBV7-8	TRBJ2-2	CASSSTTGGRNTGELFF	TGTGCCAGCAGCTCCACTACGGGGGGCAGGAACACCGGGGAGCTGTTTTTT
.	TRBD2	TRBV7-9	TRBJ2-1	CASSAAERGGFDEQFF	TGTGCCAGCAGCGCAGCGGAGCGGGGGGGCTTCGATGAGCAGTTCTTC
few	.	TRBV13	TRBJ2-7	CASSFRQERSYEQYF	TGTGCCAGCAGCTTCAGGCAGGAGAGGTCCTACGAGCAGTACTTC
.	.	TRBV9	TRBJ2-3	CASSVGGRPSTDTQYF	TGTGCCAGCAGCGTAGGTGGGAGGCCCAGCACAGATACGCAGTATTTT
.	.	TRBV19	TRBJ1-2	CASSASLTGYTF	TGTGCCAGTAGTGCGTCCCTCACTGGCTACACCTTC
.	TRBD1	TRBV4-3	TRBJ2-4	CASSLRQGAPENIQYF	TGCGCCAGCAGCTTAAGACAGGGGGCGCCGGAAAACATTCAGTACTTC
.	TRBD1	TRBV10-1	TRBJ1-1	CASSDGTGGTEAFF	TGCGCCAGCAGTGACGGGACAGGGGGCACTGAAGCTTTCTTT
.	.	TRBV7-2	TRBJ1-2	CASSSGPGYGYTF	TGTGCCAGCAGCTCAGGGCCCGGCTATGGCTACACCTTC
many	.	TRBV6-2/TRBV6-3	TRBJ1-1	CASSYSAENTEAFF	TGTGCCAGCAGTTACTCGGCGGAGAACACTGAAGCTTTCTTT
many	TRBD1	TRBV29-1	TRBJ1-1	CSVDGTGAGTEAFF	TGCAGCGTTGACGGGACAGGGGCTGGGACTGAAGCTTTCTTT
.	.	TRBV2	TRBJ2-3	CASSPAERGAASTDTQYF	TGTGCCAGCAGTCCGGCGGAGAGGGGGGCGGCTTCCACAGATACGCAGTATTTT
many	TRBD1	TRBV13	TRBJ2-7	CASSTRGPEQYF	TGTGCCAGCAGCACCAGGGGGCCCGAGCAGTACTTC
.	.	TRBV6-2/TRBV6-3	TRBJ2-7	CASSRPGVPYEQYF	TGTGCCAGCAGCCGACCGGGGGTCCCCTACGAGCAGTACTTC
many	.	TRBV28	TRBJ1-4	CASSSNDGTGEKLFF	TGTGCCAGCAGTTCTAACGACGGGACGGGCGAAAAACTGTTTTTT
many	TRBD2	TRBV28	TRBJ2-1	CASSLAREGIYNEQFF	TGTGCCAGCAGTTTAGCTCGGGAGGGTATTTACAATGAGCAGTTCTTC
.	.	TRBV6-2/TRBV6-3	TRBJ2-1	CASSYPGRSNEQFF	TGTGCCAGCAGTTATCCGGGGAGGTCCAATGAGCAGTTCTTC
.	.	TRBV6-1	TRBJ1-4	CASSEARAAEKLFF	TGTGCCAGCAGTGAAGCGAGGGCCGCCGAAAAACTGTTTTTT
few	.	TRBV4-3	TRBJ2-3	CASSQQAVLQGGGDTQYF	TGCGCCAGCAGCCAGCAAGCGGTCCTACAGGGTGGTGGGGATACGCAGTATTTT
many	.	TRBV18	TRBJ1-5	CASSPQDFSNQPQHF	TGTGCCAGCTCACCACAAGATTTTAGCAATCAGCCCCAGCATTTT
many	.	TRBV4-1	TRBJ2-3	CASSKFWGFRTDTQYF	TGCGCCAGCAGCAAATTCTGGGGATTTCGCACAGATACGCAGTATTTT
few	TRBD2	TRBV20-1	TRBJ2-7	CSAFSSSGVPYEQYF	TGCAGTGCTTTTAGTTCTAGCGGCGTTCCCTACGAGCAGTACTTC
many	TRBD1	TRBV7-2	TRBJ1-1	CASSLAWTGNTEAFF	TGTGCCAGCAGCTTAGCGTGGACAGGGAACACTGAAGCTTTCTTT
.	TRBD2	TRBV5-1	TRBJ2-3	CASSLGTSGPTDTQYF	TGCGCCAGCAGCCTTGGGACTAGCGGGCCCACAGATACGCAGTATTTT
many	TRBD1	TRBV6-1	TRBJ2-7	CASSPGADRVVSYEQYF	TGTGCCAGCAGTCCAGGGGCCGACAGGGTGGTCTCCTACGAGCAGTACTTC
many	.	TRBV3-1	TRBJ2-5	CASSQGRVQETQYF	TGTGCCAGCAGCCAGGGCAGGGTCCAAGAGACCCAGTACTTC
.	.	TRBV9	TRBJ2-7	CASSVGPGGSYEQYF	TGTGCCAGCAGCGTAGGCCCCGGGGGATCCTACGAGCAGTACTTC
few	TRBD2	TRBV12-3/TRBV12-4	TRBJ2-7	CASSPGLTHEQYF	TGTGCCAGCAGTCCGGGACTAACCCACGAGCAGTACTTC